The 2 T cell receptor beta chains in this list originate from one sample, sequenced in a study of shared clonotypes between healthy human individuals. Profiled with immunoSEQ multiplex PCR; TCRdb holds only in-frame clones, not every one. In the table there are 300,000 or so clones, less than 85% of which are singletons. The material sequenced was memory CD4+ T cells sorted from blood. Subset defined: CD45RA-negative fraction. The receptors shown here come from a man aged 25 to 40 in good health.

The chain recombines TRBV30 with TRBJ2-2; no clear D gene. V was cut by 6 bases and J by 0 bases, with 14 bases left in between. Germline V gene lookup returns CDR1 GTSNPN and CDR2 SVGIG (reference sequence). The length of the CDR3 is 15 residues. The CDR3 nucleotides read TGTGCCTGCTCGACATTGTTCGCGAACACCGGGGAGCTGTTTTTT. Its translation is CACSTLFANTGELFF.

The V and J genes are TRBV7-8 and TRBJ2-5, with 9 bases that match TRBD2. From germline, CDR1 is SGHVS and CDR2 FQNEAQ. The V segment lost 4 bases and the J segment 3 bases; nucleotides outside the gene matches: 3. The CDR3 runs to 14 residues. CDR3 in DNA: TGTGCCAGCAGCTCCTTAGCGGGAGAAGAGACCCAGTACTTC. Protein product: CASSSLAGEETQYF.